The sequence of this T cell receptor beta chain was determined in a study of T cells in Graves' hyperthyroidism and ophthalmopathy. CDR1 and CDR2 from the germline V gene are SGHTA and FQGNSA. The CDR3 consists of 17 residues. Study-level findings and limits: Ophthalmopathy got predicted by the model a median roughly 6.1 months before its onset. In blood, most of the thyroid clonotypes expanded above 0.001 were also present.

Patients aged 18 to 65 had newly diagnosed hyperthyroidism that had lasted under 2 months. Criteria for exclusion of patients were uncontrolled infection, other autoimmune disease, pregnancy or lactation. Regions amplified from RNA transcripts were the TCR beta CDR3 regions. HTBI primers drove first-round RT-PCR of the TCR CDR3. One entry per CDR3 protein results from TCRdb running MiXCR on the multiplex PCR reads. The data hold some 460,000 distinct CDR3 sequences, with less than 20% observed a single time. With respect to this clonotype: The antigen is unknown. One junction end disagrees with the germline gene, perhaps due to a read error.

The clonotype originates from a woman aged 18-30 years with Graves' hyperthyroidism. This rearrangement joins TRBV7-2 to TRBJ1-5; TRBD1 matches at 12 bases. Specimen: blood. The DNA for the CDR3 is TGTGCCAGCAGCTTCGCGGGACAGGGGGCTTGGAATCAGCTCCAGCATTTT. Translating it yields CASSFAGQGAWNQLQHF.